This TCR beta chain was found in a study of control samples from healthy donors and cancer patients. Produced via immunoSEQ multiplex PCR; TCRdb's table is partial and in-frame only. The top ten clones hold 2.5% of a sample with some 130,000 clones, 75% to 95% of them seen once. Germline loops: CDR1 LGHDT, CDR2 YNNKEL (reference sequence). This CDR3 is built from 14 residues. Trimming removed 4 bases from V and 8 bases from J, with 17 bases in between. This chain uses TRBV3-1 (or the pseudogene TRBV3-2) with TRBJ1-2, with unresolved D. The sequence was collected from a man aged 35 to 55 in good health. The sequenced material came from blood. The DNA for the CDR3 is TGTGCCAGCAGCCCAGACACGTGGCGAATCGGCTACACCTTC. Protein: CASSPDTWRIGYTF.